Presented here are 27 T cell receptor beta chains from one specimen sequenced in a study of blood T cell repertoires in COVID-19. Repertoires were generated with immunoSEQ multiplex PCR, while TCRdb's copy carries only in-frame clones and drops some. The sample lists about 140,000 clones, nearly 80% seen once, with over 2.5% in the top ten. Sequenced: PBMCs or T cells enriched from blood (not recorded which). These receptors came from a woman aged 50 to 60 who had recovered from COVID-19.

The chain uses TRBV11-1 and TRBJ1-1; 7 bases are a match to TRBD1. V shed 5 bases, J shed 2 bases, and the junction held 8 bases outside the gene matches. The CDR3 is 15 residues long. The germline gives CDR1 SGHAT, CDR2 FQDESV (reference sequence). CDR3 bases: TGTGCCAGCAGCACCCGAACAGGGGCAAACACTGAAGCTTTCTTT. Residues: CASSTRTGANTEAFF.

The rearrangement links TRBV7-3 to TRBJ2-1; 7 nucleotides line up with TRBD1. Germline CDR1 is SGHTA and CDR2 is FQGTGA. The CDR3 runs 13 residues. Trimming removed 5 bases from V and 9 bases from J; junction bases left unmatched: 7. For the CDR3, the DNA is TGTGCCAGCAGCCCAACAGGGGTCGGTGAGCAGTTCTTC. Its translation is CASSPTGVGEQFF.

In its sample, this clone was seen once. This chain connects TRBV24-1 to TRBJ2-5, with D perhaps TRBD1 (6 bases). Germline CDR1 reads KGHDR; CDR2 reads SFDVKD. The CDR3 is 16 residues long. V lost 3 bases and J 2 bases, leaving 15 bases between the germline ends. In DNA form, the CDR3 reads TGTGCCACCAGTGATAATGACAGGCTTGGTCAAGAGACCCAGTACTTC. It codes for CATSDNDRLGQETQYF.

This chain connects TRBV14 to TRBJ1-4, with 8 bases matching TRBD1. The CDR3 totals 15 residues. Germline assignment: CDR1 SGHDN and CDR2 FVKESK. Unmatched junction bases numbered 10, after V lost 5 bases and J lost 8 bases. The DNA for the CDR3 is TGTGCCAGCAGCTACGGACAGGGAAGTTGGGAAAAACTGTTTTTT. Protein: CASSYGQGSWEKLFF. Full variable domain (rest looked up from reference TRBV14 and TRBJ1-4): EAGVTQFPSHSVIEKGQTVTLRCDPISGHDNLYWYRRVMGKEIKFLLHFVKESKQDESGMPNNRFLAERTGGTYSTLKVQPAELEDSGVYFCASSYGQGSWEKLFFGSGTQLSVL.

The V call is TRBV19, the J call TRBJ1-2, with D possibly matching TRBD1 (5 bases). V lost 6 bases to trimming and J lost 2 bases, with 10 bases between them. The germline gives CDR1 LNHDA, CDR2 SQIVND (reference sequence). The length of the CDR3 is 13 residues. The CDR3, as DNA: TGTGCCAGTAGCCCACCAGGGAACTATGGCTACACCTTC. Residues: CASSPPGNYGYTF.

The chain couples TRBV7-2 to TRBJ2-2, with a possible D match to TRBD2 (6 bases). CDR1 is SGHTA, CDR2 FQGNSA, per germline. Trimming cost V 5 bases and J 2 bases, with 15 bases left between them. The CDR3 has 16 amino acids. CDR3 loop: CASSPPGTLNTGELFF. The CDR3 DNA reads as TGTGCCAGCAGCCCACCCGGGACTCTTAACACCGGGGAGCTGTTTTTT.

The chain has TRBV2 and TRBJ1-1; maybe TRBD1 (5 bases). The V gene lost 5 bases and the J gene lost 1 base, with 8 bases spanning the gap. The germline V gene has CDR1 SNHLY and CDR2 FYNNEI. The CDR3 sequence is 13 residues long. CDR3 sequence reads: CASSRDRNTEAFF. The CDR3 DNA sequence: TGTGCCAGCAGTCGAGACAGGAACACTGAAGCTTTCTTT. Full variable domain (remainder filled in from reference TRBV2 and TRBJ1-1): EPEVTQTPSHQVTQMGQEVILRCVPISNHLYFYWYRQILGQKVEFLVSFYNNEISEKSEIFDDQFSVERPDGSNFTLKIRSTKLEDSAMYFCASSRDRNTEAFFGQGTRLTVV.

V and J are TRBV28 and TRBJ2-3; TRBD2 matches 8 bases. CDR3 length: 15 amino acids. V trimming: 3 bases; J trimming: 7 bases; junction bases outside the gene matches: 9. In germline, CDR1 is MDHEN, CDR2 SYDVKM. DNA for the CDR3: TGTGCCAGCAGTTTTGTTGCGGGAGGCAGCAATACGCAGTATTTT. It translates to CASSFVAGGSNTQYF.

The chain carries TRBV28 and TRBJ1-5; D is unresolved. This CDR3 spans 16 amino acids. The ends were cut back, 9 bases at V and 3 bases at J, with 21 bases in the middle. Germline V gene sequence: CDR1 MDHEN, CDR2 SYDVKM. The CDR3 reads CASLGSGGSNNQPQHF. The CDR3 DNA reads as TGTGCCAGTTTGGGGAGCGGAGGGTCCAACAATCAGCCCCAGCATTTT.

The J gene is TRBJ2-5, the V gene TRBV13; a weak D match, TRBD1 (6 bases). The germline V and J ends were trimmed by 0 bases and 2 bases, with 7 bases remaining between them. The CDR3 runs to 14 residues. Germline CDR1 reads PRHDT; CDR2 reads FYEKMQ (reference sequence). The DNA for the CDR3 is TGTGCCAGCAGCTTAGGGACAGGTCAAGAGACCCAGTACTTC. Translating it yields CASSLGTGQETQYF.

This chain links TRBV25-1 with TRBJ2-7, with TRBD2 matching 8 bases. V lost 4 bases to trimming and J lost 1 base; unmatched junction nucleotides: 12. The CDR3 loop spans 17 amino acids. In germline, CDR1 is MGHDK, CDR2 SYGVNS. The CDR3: CASSGGARSGSSYEQYF. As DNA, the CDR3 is TGTGCCAGCAGTGGGGGGGCGAGGAGCGGGAGTTCCTACGAGCAGTACTTC.

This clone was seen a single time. The CDR3 sequence is CASSPPGLNTEAFF. CDR3 nucleotides: TGTGCCAGCAGTCCCCCTGGCTTGAACACTGAAGCTTTCTTT. V gene TRBV27 combines with J gene TRBJ1-1; D uncertain. CDR1 is MNHEY and CDR2 is SMNVEV in the germline V gene (reference sequence). The V end lost 5 bases, the J end lost 0 bases, and 10 bases lay between the germline ends. The CDR3 length is 14 residues.

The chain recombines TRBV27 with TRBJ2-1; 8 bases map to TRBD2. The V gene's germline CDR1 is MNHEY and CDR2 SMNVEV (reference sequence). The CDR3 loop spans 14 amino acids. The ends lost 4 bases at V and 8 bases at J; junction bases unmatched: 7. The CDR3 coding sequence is TGTGCCAGCAGTTGGGACCGGGGGGGGTATGAGCAGTTCTTC. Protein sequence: CASSWDRGGYEQFF.

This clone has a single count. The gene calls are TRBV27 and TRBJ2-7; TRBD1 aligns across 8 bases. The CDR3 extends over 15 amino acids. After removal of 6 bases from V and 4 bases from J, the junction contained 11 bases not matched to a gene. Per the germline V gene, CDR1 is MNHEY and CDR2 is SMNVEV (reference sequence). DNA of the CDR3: TGTGCCAGCAGCTTAAGGGCCAGGGGGCGATACGAGCAGTACTTC. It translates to CASSLRARGRYEQYF.

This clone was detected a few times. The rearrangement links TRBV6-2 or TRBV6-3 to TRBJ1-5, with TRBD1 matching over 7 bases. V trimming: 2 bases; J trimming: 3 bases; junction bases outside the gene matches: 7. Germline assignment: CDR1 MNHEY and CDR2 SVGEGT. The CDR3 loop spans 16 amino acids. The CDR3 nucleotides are TGTGCCAGCAGTTACCATTCAGGGGGAGCCAATCAGCCCCAGCATTTT. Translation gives CASSYHSGGANQPQHF.

This CDR3 reads CASSQQGAAEAFF. CDR3 sequence (DNA): TGTGCCAGCAGTCAGCAGGGGGCCGCTGAAGCTTTCTTT. The rearrangement joins TRBV3-1 (or the pseudogene TRBV3-2) to TRBJ1-1, with 8 bases that match TRBD1. The V and J ends lost 6 bases and 6 bases, in that order; junction bases with no gene match: 6. This CDR3 is built from 13 residues. Looked up from germline, CDR1 is LGHDT and CDR2 is YNNKEL (reference sequence).

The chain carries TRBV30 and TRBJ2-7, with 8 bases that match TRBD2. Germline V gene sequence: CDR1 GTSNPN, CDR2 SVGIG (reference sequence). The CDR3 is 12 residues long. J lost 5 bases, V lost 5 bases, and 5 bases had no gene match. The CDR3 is CAWEAGEDEQYF. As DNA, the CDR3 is TGTGCCTGGGAAGCGGGAGAGGACGAGCAGTACTTC. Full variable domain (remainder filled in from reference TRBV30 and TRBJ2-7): SQTIHQWPATLVQPVGSPLSLECTVEGTSNPNLYWYRQAAGRGLQLLFYSVGIGQISSEVPQNLSASRPQDRQFILSSKKLLLSDSGFYLCAWEAGEDEQYFGPGTRLTVT.

DNA of the CDR3: TGTGCCAGCAGTGACCGACGGGGGAACACTGAAGCTTTCTTT. It specifies CASSDRRGNTEAFF. The gene calls are TRBV2 and TRBJ1-1; D not certain. CDR1 and CDR2 from the germline V gene are SNHLY and FYNNEI. The V end was cut by 3 bases, the J end by 1 base, with 9 bases between. CDR3 length: 14 residues.

DNA for the CDR3: TGTGCCAGCACCCTGACATTGTATGGCTACACCTTC. Translating it yields CASTLTLYGYTF. The chain carries TRBV2 and TRBJ1-2, with D hard to call. Germline CDR1 and CDR2: SNHLY and FYNNEI. V lost 7 bases and J 5 bases, leaving 11 bases between the germline ends. The CDR3 runs 12 residues.

This CDR3 is CATSDKGARYQPQHF. CDR3 in DNA: TGTGCCACCAGTGATAAGGGGGCAAGGTATCAGCCCCAGCATTTT. This chain uses TRBV24-1 with TRBJ1-5; 7 bases are shared with TRBD1. The germline V gene has CDR1 KGHDR and CDR2 SFDVKD. Trimming cost V 3 bases and J 5 bases; bases outside gene matches: 6. This CDR3 has 15 residues.

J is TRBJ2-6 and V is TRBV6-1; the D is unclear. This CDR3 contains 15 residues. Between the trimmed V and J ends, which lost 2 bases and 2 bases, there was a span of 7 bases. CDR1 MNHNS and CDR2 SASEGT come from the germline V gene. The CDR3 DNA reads TGTGCCAGCAGTGAATTGCTAACTGGGGCCAACGTCCTGACTTTC. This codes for CASSELLTGANVLTF.

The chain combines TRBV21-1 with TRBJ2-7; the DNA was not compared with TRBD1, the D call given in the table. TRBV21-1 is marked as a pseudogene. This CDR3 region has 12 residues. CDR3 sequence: CASSGPNYEQYF. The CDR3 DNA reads TGTGCCAGCAGCGGGCCAAACTACGAGCAGTACTTC.

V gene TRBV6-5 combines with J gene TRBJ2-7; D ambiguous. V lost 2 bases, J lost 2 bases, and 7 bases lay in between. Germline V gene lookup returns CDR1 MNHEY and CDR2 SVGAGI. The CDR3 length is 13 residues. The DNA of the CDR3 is TGTGCCAGCAGTTACGGCAGAACCTACGAGCAGTACTTC. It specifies CASSYGRTYEQYF.

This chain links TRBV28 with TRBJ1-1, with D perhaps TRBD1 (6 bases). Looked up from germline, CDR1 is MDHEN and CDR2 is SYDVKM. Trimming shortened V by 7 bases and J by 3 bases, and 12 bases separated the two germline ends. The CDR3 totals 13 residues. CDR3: CASIGGADTEAFF. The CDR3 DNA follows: TGTGCCAGCATAGGGGGGGCCGACACTGAAGCTTTCTTT.

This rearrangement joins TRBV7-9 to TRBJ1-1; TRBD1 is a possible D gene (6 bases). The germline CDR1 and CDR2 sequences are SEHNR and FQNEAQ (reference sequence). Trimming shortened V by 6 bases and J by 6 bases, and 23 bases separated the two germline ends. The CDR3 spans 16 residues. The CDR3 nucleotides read TGTGCCAGCAGTCCTTGGGGGGGCGAGAAGTACGCTGAAGCTTTCTTT. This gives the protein CASSPWGGEKYAEAFF.

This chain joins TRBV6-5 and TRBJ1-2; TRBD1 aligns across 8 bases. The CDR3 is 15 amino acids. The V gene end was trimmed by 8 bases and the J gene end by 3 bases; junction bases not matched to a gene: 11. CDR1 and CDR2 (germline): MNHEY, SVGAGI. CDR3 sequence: CASLGHRGVDYGYTF. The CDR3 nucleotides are TGTGCCAGCCTAGGCCACAGGGGGGTAGACTATGGCTACACCTTC.

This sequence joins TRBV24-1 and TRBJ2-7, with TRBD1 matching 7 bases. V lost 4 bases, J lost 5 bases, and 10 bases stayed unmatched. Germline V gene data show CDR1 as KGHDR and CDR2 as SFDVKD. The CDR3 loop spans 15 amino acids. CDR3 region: CATSDPIRGQNEQYF. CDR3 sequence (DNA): TGTGCCACCAGTGACCCCATAAGGGGGCAGAACGAGCAGTACTTC.